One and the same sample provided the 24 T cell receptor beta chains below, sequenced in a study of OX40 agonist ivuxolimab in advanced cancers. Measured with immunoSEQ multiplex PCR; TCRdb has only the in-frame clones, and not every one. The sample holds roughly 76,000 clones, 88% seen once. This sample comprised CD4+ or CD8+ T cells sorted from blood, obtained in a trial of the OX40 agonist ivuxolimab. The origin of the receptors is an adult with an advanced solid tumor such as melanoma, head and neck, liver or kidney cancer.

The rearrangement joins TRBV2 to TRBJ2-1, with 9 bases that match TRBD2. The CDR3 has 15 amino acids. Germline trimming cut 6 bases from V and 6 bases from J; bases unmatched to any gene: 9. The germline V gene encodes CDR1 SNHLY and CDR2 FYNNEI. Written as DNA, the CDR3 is TGTGCCAGCAGCTCATTAGCGGGAGTCATCAATGAGCAGTTCTTC. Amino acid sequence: CASSSLAGVINEQFF.

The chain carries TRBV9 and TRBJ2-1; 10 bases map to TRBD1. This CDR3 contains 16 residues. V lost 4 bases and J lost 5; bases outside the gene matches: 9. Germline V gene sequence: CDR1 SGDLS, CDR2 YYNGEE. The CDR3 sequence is CASSPKTGGWDNEQFF. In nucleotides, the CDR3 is TGTGCCAGCAGCCCGAAGACAGGGGGCTGGGACAATGAGCAGTTCTTC. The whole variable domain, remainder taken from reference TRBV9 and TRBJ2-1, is DSGVTQTPKHLITATGQRVTLRCSPRSGDLSVYWYQQSLDQGLQFLIQYYNGEERAKGNILERFSAQQFPDLHSELNLSSLELGDSALYFCASSPKTGGWDNEQFFGPGTRLTVL.

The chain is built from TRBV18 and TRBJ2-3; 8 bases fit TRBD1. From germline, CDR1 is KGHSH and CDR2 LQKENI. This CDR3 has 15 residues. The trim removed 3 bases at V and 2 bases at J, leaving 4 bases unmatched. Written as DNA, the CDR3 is TGTGCCAGCTCACCGGGACAGGTCCCCACAGATACGCAGTATTTT. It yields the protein CASSPGQVPTDTQYF.

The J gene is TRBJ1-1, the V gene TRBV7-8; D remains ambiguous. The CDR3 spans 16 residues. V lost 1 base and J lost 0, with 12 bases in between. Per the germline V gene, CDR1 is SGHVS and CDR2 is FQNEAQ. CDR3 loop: CASSLGGGRLNTEAFF. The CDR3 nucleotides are TGTGCCAGCAGCTTAGGGGGTGGCAGGTTGAACACTGAAGCTTTCTTT.

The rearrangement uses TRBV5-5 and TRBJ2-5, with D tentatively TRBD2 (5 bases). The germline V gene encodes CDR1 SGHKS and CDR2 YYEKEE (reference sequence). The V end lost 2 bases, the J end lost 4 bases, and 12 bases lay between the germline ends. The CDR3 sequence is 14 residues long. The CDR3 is CASSFYLRGETQYF. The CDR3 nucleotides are TGTGCCAGCAGCTTCTATCTTCGGGGAGAGACCCAGTACTTC.

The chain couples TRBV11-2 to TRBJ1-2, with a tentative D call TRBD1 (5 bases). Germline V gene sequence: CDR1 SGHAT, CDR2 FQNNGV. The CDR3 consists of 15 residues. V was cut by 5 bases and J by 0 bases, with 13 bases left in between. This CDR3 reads CASSPLVGPNYGYTF. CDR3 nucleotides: TGTGCCAGCAGCCCTTTGGTGGGGCCTAACTATGGCTACACCTTC.

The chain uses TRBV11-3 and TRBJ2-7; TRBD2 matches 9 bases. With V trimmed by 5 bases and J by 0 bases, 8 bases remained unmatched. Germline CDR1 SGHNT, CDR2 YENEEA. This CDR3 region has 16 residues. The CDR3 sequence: CASSQGLASSSYEQYF. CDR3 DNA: TGTGCCAGCAGCCAAGGACTAGCGTCGAGCTCCTACGAGCAGTACTTC.

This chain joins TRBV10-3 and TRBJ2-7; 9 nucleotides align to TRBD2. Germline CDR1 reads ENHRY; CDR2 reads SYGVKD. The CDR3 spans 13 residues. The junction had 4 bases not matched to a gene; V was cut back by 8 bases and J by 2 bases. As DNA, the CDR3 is TGTGCCATCGGCCTAGCGGGAACCTACGAGCAGTACTTC. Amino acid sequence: CAIGLAGTYEQYF.

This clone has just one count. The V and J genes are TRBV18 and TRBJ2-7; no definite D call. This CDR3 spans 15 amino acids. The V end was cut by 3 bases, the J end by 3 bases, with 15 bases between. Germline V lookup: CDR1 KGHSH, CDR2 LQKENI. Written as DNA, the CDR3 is TGTGCCAGCTCACCCAGTCAGACGCAGAACTACGAGCAGTACTTC. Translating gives CASSPSQTQNYEQYF.

CDR3 sequence: CASADLETQYF. The CDR3 nucleotides are TGTGCCAGCGCTGATTTAGAGACCCAGTACTTC. This chain connects TRBV19 to TRBJ2-5, with no clear D. CDR1 is LNHDA and CDR2 is SQIVND in the germline V gene (reference sequence). V lost 9 bases, J lost 4 bases, and 9 bases lay in between. This CDR3 comprises 11 residues.

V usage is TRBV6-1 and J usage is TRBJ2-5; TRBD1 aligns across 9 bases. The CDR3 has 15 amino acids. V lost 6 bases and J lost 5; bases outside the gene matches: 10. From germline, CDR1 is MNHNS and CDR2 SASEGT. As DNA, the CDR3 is TGTGCCAGCAGGACAAGACAGGGGGAAGTGGAGACCCAGTACTTC. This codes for CASRTRQGEVETQYF.

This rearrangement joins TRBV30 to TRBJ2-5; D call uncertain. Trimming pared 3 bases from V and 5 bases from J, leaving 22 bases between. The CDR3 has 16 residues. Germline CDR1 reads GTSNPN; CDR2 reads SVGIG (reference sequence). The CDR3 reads CAWSPFYSQVFETQYF. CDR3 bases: TGTGCCTGGAGCCCCTTCTACAGCCAAGTTTTCGAGACCCAGTACTTC.

CDR3 nucleotides: TGTGCCAGCAGTTTCCCGGGGACCAAGGAGACCCAGTACTTC. Protein: CASSFPGTKETQYF. The rearrangement joins TRBV6-6 to TRBJ2-5; D tentatively reads TRBD1 or TRBD2 (5 bases each). Germline V gene sequence: CDR1 MNHNY, CDR2 SVGAGI (reference sequence). This CDR3 is 14 amino acids long. V was cut by 4 bases and J by 5 bases, with 14 bases left in between.

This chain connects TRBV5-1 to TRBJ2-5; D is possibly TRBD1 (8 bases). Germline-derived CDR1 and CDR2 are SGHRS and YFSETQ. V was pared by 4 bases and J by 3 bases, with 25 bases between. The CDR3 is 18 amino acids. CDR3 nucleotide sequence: TGCGCCAGCAGCCAAGGACAGGGACTACCTGGAGACAAAGAGACCCAGTACTTC. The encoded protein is CASSQGQGLPGDKETQYF.

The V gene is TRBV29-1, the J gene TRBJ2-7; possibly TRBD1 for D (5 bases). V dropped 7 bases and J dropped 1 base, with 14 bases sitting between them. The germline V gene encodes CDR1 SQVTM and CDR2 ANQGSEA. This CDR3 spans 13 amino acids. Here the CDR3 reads CSDDRSLSYEQYF. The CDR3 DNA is TGCAGCGATGACAGATCACTTTCCTACGAGCAGTACTTC.

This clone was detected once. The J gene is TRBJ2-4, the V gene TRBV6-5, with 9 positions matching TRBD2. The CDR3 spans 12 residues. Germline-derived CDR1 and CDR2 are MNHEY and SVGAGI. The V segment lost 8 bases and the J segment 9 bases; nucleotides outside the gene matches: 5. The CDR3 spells CASGGRGVIQYF. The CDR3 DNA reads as TGTGCCAGCGGCGGGAGGGGTGTCATTCAGTACTTC.

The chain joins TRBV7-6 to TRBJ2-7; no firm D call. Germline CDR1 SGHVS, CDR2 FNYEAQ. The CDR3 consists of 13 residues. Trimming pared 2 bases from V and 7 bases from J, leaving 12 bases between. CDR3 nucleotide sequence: TGTGCCAGCAGCTTATTCGGTGCGGAGGAGCAGTACTTC. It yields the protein CASSLFGAEEQYF. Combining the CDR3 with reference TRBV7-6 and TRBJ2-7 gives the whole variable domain GAGVSQSPRYKVTKRGQDVALRCDPISGHVSLYWYRQALGQGPEFLTYFNYEAQQDKSGLPNDRFSAERPEGSISTLTIQRTEQRDSAMYRCASSLFGAEEQYFGPGTRLTVT.

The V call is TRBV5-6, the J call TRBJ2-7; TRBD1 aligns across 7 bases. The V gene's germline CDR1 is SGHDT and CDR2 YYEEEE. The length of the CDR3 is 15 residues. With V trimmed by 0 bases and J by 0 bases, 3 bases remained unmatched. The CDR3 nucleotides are TGTGCCAGCAGCTTGGACAGGGGATTCTCCTACGAGCAGTACTTC. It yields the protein CASSLDRGFSYEQYF. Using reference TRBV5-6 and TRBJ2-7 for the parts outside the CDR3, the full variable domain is DAGVTQSPTHLIKTRGQQVTLRCSPKSGHDTVSWYQQALGQGPQFIFQYYEEEERQRGNFPDRFSGHQFPNYSSELNVNALLLGDSALYLCASSLDRGFSYEQYFGPGTRLTVT.

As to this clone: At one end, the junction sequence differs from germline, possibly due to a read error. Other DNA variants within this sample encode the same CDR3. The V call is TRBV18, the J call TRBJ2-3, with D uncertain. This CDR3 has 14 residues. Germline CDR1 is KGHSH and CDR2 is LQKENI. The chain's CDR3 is CASSPEFLTDTQYF. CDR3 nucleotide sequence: TGCGCCAGCTCACCGGAGTTTCTCACAGATACGCAGTATTTT. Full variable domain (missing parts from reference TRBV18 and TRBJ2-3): NAGVMQNPRHLVRRRGQEARLRCSPMKGHSHVYWYRQLPEEGLKFMVYLQKENIIDESGMPKERFSAEFPKEGPSILRIQQVVRGDSAAYFCASSPEFLTDTQYFGPGTRLTVL.

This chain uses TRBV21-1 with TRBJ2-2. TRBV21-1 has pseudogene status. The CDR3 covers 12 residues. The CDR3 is CASSTDAGELFF. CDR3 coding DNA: TGTGCCAGCAGCACAGACGCCGGGGAGCTGTTTTTT.

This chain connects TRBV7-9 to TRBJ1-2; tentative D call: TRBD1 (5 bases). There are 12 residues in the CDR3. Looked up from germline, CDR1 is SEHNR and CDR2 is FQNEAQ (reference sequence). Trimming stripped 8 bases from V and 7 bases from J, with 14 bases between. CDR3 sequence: CASGGEGLGYTF. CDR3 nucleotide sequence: TGTGCCAGCGGAGGGGAGGGCCTTGGCTACACCTTC.

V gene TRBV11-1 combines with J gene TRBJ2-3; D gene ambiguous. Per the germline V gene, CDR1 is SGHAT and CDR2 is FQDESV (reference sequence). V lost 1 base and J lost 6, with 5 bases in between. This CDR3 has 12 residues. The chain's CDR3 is CASSLDWDTQYF. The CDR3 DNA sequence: TGTGCCAGCAGCTTAGACTGGGATACGCAGTATTTT.

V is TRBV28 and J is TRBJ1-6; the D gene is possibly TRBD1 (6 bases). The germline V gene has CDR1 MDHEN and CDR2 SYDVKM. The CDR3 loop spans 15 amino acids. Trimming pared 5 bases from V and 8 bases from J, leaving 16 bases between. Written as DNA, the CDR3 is TGTGCCAGCAGTGTCAAAACAGGGTTTCATTCACCCCTCCACTTT. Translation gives CASSVKTGFHSPLHF.

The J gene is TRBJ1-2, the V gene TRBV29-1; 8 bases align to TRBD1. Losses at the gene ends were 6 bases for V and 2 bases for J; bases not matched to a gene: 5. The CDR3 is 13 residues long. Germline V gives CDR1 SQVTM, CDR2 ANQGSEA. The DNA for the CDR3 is TGCAGCGTACACAGGGGGTCCAACTATGGCTACACCTTC. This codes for CSVHRGSNYGYTF.